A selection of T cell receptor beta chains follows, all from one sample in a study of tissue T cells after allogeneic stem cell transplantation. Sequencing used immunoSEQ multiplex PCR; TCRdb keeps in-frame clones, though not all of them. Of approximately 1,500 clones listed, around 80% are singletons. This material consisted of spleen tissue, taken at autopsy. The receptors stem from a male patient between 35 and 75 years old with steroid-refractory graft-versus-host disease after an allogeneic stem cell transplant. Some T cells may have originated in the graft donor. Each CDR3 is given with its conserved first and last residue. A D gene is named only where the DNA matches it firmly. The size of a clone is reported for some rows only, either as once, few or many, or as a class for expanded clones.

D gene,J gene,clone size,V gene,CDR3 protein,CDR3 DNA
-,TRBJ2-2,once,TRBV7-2,CASSPQAAFGGTGELFF,TGTGCCAGCAGCCCACAAGCCGCCTTTGGGGGGACCGGGGAGCTGTTTTTT
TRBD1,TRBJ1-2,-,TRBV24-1,CATSAGTGYGYTF,TGTGCCACCAGTGCAGGGACAGGCTATGGCTACACCTTC
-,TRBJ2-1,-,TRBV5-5,CASSLATGYYNEQFF,TGTGCCAGCAGCTTGGCCACAGGGTACTACAATGAGCAGTTCTTC
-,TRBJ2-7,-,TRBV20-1,CSASTGSHYEQYF,TGCAGTGCTAGTACAGGGAGTCACTACGAGCAGTACTTC
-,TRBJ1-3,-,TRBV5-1,CASSLQGDSSGNTIYF,TGCGCCAGCAGCTTACAGGGAGACAGTTCTGGAAACACCATATATTTT
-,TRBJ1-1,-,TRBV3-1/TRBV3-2,CASSHQRLMNTEAFF,TGTGCCAGCAGCCACCAGAGGCTCATGAACACTGAAGCTTTCTTT
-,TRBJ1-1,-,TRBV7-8,CASSLVHRLDTEAFF,TGTGCCAGCAGCTTAGTGCACAGGCTTGACACTGAAGCTTTCTTT
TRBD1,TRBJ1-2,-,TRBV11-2,CASSARTGKGGYTF,TGTGCCAGCAGCGCTAGGACAGGGAAAGGCGGCTACACCTTC
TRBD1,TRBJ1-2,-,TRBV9,CASSAGQGGNGYTF,TGTGCCAGCAGCGCGGGACAGGGGGGAAATGGCTACACCTTC
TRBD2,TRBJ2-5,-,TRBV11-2,CASTRGLVVFETQYF,TGTGCCAGCACCCGAGGACTAGTGGTTTTTGAGACCCAGTACTTC
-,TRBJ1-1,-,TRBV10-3,CAISDRGRLDGNTEAFF,TGTGCCATCAGTGATCGAGGACGCCTAGATGGGAACACTGAAGCTTTCTTT
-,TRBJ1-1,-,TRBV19,CASKDPMNTEAFF,TGTGCCAGTAAGGACCCAATGAACACTGAAGCTTTCTTT
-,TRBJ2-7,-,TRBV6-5,CASSYSKGRSSYEQYF,TGTGCCAGCAGTTACTCGAAGGGACGGAGCTCCTACGAGCAGTACTTC
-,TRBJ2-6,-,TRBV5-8,CASSLVPSSGANVLTF,TGTGCCAGCAGCTTGGTCCCGAGCTCTGGGGCCAACGTCCTGACTTTC
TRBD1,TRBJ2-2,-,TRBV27,CASCRGLNTGELFF,TGTGCCAGCTGCAGGGGGCTGAACACCGGGGAGCTGTTTTTT
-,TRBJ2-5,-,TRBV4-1,CASSQVVRGPRVKTQYF,TGCGCCAGCAGCCAGGTCGTGCGCGGGCCCCGGGTAAAGACCCAGTACTTC
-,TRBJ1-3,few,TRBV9,CASSTQTSALGNTIYF,TGTGCCAGCAGCACTCAGACCTCAGCTCTAGGAAACACCATATATTTT
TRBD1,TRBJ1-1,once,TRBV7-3,CASTKDRGDTEAFF,TGTGCCAGCACCAAGGACAGGGGAGACACTGAAGCTTTCTTT
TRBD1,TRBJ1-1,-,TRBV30,CAWSVLEDRTGLNTEAFF,TGTGCCTGGAGTGTACTTGAGGATCGGACAGGCCTCAACACTGAAGCTTTCTTT
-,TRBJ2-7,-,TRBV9,CASSVGGESSYEQYF,TGTGCCAGCAGCGTAGGAGGGGAGAGCTCCTACGAGCAGTACTTC
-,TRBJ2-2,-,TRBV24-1,CATSDLSGELFF,TGTGCCACCAGTGATTTATCCGGGGAGCTGTTTTTT
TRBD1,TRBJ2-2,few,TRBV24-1,CATSFGQGGDTGELFF,TGTGCCACCAGTTTCGGACAGGGGGGCGACACCGGGGAGCTGTTTTTT
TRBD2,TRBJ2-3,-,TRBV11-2,CASSSPLAGVSDTQYF,TGTGCCAGCAGCTCCCCCCTTGCGGGGGTATCAGATACGCAGTATTTT
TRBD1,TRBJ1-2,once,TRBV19,CASSNYRGLNGYTF,TGTGCCAGTAGTAACTACAGGGGGCTAAATGGCTACACCTTC
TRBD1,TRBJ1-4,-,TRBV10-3,CAISESTGDGEKLFF,TGTGCCATCAGTGAGTCGACAGGGGACGGCGAAAAACTGTTTTTT
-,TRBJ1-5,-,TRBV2,CASSEGSGPQPQHF,TGTGCCAGCAGTGAGGGGTCAGGGCCTCAGCCCCAGCATTTT
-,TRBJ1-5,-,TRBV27,CASSPQTGPNQPQHF,TGTGCCAGCAGTCCCCAGACCGGGCCCAATCAGCCCCAGCATTTT
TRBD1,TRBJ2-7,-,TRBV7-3,CASSLGYRGSNEQYF,TGTGCCAGCAGCCTAGGATACAGGGGTTCCAACGAGCAGTACTTC
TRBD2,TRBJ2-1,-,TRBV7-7,CASSPPGTSKYNEQFF,TGTGCTAGCAGCCCACCCGGGACTAGCAAATACAATGAGCAGTTCTTC
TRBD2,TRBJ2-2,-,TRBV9,CASTSSGGYTGELFF,TGTGCCAGCACGTCTAGCGGGGGGTACACCGGGGAGCTGTTTTTT
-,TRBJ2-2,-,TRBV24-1,CATSDPGPNTGELFF,TGTGCCACCAGTGACCCGGGACCGAACACCGGGGAGCTGTTTTTT
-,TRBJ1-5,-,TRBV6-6,CASNWDSNQPQHF,TGTGCCAGCAACTGGGACAGCAATCAGCCCCAGCATTTT
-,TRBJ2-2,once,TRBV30,CAWSRLGAANTGELFF,TGTGCCTGGAGTCGACTCGGGGCCGCGAACACCGGGGAGCTGTTTTTT
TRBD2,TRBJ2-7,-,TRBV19,CASSRTRLAGGTEQYF,TGTGCCAGTAGTAGAACAAGACTAGCGGGGGGCACGGAGCAGTACTTC
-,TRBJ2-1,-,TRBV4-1,CASSQAQDSHNEQFF,TGCGCCAGCAGCCAAGCACAAGACAGCCACAATGAGCAGTTCTTC
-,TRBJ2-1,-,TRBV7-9,CASSLVTVNEQFF,TGTGCCAGCAGCTTAGTTACGGTTAATGAGCAGTTCTTC
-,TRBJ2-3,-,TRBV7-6,CASSRDVYGSDTQYF,TGTGCCAGCAGCCGGGACGTTTACGGATCAGATACGCAGTATTTT